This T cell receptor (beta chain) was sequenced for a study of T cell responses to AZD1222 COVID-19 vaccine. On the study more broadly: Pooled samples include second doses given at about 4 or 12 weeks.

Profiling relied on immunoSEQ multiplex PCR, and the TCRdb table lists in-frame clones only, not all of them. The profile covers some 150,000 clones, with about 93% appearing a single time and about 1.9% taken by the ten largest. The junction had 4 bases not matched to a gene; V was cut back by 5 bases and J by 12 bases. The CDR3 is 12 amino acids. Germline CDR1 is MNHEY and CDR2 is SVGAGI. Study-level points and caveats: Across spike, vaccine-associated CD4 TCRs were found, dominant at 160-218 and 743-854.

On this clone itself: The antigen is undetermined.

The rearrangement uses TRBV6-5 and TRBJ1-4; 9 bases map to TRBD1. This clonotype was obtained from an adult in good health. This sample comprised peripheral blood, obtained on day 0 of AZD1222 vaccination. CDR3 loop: CASSNRDRELFF. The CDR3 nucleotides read TGTGCCAGCAGTAACCGGGACAGGGAACTGTTTTTT.